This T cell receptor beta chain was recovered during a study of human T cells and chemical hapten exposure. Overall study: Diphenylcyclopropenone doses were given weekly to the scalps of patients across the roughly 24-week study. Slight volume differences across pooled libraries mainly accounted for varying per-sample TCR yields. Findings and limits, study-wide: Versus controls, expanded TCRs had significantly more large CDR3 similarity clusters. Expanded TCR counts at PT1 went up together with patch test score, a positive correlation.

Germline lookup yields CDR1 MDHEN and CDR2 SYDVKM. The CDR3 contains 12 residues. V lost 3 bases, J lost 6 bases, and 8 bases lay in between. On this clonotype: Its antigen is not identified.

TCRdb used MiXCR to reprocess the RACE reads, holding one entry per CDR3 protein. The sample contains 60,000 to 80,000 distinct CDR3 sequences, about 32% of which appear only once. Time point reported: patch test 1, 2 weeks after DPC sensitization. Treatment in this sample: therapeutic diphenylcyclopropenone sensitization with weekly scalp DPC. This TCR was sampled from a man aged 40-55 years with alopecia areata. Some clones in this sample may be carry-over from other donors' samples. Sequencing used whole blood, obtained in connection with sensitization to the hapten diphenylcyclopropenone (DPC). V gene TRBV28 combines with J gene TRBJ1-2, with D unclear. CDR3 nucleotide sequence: TGTGCCAGCAGTTTCAGAAATGATGGCTACACCTTC. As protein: CASSFRNDGYTF.